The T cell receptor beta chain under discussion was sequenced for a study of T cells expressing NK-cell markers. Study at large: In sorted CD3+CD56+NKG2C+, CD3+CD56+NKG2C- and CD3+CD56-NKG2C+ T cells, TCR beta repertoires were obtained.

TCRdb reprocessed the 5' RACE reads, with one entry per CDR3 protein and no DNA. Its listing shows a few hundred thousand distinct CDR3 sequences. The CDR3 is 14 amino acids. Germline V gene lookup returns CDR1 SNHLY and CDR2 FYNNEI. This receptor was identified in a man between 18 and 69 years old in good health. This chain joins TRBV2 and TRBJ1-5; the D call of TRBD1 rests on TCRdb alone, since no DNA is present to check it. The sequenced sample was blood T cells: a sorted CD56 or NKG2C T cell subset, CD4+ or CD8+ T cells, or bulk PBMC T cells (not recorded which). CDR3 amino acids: CASSADRVRQPQHF.